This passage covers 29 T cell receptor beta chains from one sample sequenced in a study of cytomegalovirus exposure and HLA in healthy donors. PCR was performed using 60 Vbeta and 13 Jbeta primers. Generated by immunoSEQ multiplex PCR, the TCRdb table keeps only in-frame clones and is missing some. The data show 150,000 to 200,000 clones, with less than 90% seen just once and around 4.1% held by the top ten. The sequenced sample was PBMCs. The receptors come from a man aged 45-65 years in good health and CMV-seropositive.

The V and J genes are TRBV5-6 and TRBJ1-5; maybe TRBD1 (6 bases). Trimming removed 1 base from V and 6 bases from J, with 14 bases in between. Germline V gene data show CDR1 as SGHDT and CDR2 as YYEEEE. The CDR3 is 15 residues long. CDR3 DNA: TGTGCCAGCAGCTTGTTAGGGGGTTCGGGTCAGCCCCAGCATTTT. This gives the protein CASSLLGGSGQPQHF.

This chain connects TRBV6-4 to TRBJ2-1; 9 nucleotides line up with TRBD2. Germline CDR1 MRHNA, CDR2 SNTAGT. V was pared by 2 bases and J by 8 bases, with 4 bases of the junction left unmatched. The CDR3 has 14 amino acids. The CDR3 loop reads CASSDGGGADEQFF. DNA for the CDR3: TGTGCCAGCAGTGACGGCGGGGGGGCCGATGAGCAGTTCTTC.

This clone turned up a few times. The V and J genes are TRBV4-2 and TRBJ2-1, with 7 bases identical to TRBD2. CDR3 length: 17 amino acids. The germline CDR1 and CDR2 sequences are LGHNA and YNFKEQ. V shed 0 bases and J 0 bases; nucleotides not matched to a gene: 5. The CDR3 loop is CASSQEAGVSSYNEQFF. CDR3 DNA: TGTGCCAGCAGCCAAGAGGCGGGGGTCAGCTCCTACAATGAGCAGTTCTTC.

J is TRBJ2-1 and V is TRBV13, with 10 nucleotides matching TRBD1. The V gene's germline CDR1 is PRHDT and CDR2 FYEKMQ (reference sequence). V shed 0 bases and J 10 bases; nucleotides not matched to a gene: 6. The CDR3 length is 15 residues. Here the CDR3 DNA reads TGTGCCAGCAGCTTAGGAGACAGGGGGCAAAAAGAGCAGTTCTTC. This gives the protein CASSLGDRGQKEQFF.

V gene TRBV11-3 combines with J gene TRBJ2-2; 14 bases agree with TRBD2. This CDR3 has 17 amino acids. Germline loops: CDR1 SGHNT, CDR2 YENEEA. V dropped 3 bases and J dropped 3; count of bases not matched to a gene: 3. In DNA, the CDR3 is TGTGCCAGCAGCTTCGGGGGACTAGCGGGAGACACCGGGGAGCTGTTTTTT. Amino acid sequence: CASSFGGLAGDTGELFF.

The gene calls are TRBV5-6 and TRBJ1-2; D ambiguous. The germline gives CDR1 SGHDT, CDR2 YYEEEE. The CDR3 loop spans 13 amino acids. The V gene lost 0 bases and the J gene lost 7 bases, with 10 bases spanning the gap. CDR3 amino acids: CASSLANSRGYTF. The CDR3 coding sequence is TGTGCCAGCAGCTTGGCCAATAGTCGTGGCTACACCTTC.

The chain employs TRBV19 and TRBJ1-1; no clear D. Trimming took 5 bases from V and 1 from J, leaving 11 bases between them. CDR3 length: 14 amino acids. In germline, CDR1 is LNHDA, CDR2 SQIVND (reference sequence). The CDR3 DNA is TGTGCCAGTAGTCTAGGACGGAGGAACACTGAAGCTTTCTTT. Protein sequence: CASSLGRRNTEAFF.

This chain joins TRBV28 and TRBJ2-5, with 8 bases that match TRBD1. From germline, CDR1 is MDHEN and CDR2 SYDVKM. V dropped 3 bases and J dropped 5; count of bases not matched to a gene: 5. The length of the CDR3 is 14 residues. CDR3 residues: CASSLFRGRETQYF. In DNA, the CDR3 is TGTGCCAGCAGTTTGTTCAGGGGGCGGGAGACCCAGTACTTC.

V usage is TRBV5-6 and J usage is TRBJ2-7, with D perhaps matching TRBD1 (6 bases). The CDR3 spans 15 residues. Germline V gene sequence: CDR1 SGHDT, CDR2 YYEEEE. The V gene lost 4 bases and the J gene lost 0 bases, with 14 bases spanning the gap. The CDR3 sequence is CASSPRGLSSYEQYF. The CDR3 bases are TGTGCCAGCAGCCCAAGGGGGTTAAGCTCCTACGAGCAGTACTTC.

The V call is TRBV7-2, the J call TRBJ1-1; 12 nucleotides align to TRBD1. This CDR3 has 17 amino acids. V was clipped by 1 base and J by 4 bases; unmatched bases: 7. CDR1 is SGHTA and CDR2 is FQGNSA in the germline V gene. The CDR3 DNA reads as TGTGCCAGCAGCTTAGGGGGGACAGGGGGCCTGGTCACTGAAGCTTTCTTT. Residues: CASSLGGTGGLVTEAFF. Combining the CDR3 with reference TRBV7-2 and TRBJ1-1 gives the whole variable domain GAGVSQSPSNKVTEKGKDVELRCDPISGHTALYWYRQSLGQGLEFLIYFQGNSAPDKSGLPSDRFSAERTGGSVSTLTIQRTQQEDSAVYLCASSLGGTGGLVTEAFFGQGTRLTVV.

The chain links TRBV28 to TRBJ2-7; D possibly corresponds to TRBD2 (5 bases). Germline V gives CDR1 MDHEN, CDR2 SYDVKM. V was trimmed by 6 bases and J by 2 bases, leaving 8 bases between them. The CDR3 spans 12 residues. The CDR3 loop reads CASSGVTYEQYF. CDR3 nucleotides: TGTGCCAGCAGCGGGGTGACCTACGAGCAGTACTTC.

In nucleotides, the CDR3 is TGCGCCAGCAGCTTGGATCGTAGGACAGGGTCCCACGAGCAGTACTTC. It yields the protein CASSLDRRTGSHEQYF. This rearrangement joins TRBV5-1 to TRBJ2-7; 8 bases are a match to TRBD1. This CDR3 spans 16 amino acids. V dropped 0 bases and J dropped 5; count of bases not matched to a gene: 10. Looked up from germline, CDR1 is SGHRS and CDR2 is YFSETQ.

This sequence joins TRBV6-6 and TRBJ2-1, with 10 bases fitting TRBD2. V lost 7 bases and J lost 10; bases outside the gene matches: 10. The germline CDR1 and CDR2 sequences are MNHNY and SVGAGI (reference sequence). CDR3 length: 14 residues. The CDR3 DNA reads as TGTGCCAGCAATAGCGGGGGGTATAGGGGGGAGCAGTTCTTC. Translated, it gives CASNSGGYRGEQFF.

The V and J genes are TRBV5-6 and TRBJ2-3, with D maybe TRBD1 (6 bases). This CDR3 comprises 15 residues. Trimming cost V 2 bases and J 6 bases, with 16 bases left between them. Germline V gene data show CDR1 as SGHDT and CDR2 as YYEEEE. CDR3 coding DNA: TGTGCCAGCAGCTTAACCGGGACATTGCTGGATACGCAGTATTTT. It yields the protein CASSLTGTLLDTQYF.

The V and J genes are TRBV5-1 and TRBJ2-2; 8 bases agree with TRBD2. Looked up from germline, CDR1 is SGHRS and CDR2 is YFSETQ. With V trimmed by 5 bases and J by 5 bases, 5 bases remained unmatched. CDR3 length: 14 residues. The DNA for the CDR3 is TGCGCCAGCAGACAACTAGCGGATACCGGGGAGCTGTTTTTT. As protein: CASRQLADTGELFF.

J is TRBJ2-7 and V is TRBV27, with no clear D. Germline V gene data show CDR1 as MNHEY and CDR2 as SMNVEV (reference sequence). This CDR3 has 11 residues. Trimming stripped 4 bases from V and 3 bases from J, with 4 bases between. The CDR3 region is CASSSIYEQYF. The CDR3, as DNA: TGTGCCAGCAGTTCAATCTACGAGCAGTACTTC.

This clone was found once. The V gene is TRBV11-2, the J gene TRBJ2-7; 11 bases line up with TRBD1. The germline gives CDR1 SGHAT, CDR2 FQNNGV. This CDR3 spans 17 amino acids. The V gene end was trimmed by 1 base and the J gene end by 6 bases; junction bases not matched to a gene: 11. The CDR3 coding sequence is TGTGCCAGCAGCTTAGGGCCGGGACAGGGGGTCCCCCGCGAGCAGTACTTC. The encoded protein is CASSLGPGQGVPREQYF.

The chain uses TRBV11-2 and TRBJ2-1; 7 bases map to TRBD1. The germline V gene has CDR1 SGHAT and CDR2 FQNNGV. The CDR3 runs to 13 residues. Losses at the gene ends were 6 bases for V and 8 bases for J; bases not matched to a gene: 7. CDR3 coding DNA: TGTGCCAGCAGTTACGACAGGGAATATGAGCAGTTCTTC. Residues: CASSYDREYEQFF.

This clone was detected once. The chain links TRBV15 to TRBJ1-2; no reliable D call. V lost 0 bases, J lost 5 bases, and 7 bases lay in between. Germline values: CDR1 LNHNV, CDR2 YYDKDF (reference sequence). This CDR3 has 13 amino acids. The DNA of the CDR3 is TGTGCCACCAGCAGAGAAATTAATTATGGCTACACCTTC. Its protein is CATSREINYGYTF.

CDR3 sequence (DNA): TGTGCCAGCAGCTTGGCCCGGACAGGGTCCTACGAGCAGTACTTC. Its translation is CASSLARTGSYEQYF. The rearrangement links TRBV5-8 to TRBJ2-7, with 8 nucleotides matching TRBD1. The CDR3 runs to 15 residues. CDR1 SGHTS and CDR2 YDEGEE come from the germline V gene. The J segment lost 1 base and the V segment lost 0 bases, leaving 3 bases of the junction unmatched. Drawing the rest from reference TRBV5-8 and TRBJ2-7, the complete variable domain is EAGVTQSPTHLIKTRGQQATLRCSPISGHTSVYWYQQALGLGLQFLLWYDEGEERNRGNFPPRFSGRQFPNYSSELNVNALELEDSALYLCASSLARTGSYEQYFGPGTRLTVT.

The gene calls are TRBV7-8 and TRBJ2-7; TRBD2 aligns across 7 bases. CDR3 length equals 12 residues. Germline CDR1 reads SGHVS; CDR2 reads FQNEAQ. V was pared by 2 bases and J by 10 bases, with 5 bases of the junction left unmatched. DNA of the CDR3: TGTGCCAGCAGCTTAATGGGGGGGTTACAGTACTTC. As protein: CASSLMGGLQYF.

This CDR3 reads CAISEDRNEKLFF. For the CDR3, the DNA is TGTGCCATCAGTGAGGACAGGAATGAAAAACTGTTTTTT. The chain is built from TRBV10-3 and TRBJ1-4; D is possibly TRBD1 (6 bases). Trimming cost V 2 bases and J 5 bases, with 6 bases left between them. The CDR3 covers 13 residues. Germline assignment: CDR1 ENHRY and CDR2 SYGVKD.

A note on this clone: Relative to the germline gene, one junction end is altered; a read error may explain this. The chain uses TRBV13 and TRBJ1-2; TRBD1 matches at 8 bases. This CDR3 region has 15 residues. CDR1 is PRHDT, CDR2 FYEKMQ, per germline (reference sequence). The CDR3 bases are TGTGCCAGCAGCCTTGGGACAGGAAAAAACTATGACTACACCTTC. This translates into CASSLGTGKNYDYTF. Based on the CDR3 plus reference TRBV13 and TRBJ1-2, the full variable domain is AAGVIQSPRHLIKEKRETATLKCYPIPRHDTVYWYQQGPGQDPQFLISFYEKMQSDKGSIPDRFSAQQFSDYHSELNMSSLELGDSALYFCASSLGTGKNYDYTFGSGTRLTVV.

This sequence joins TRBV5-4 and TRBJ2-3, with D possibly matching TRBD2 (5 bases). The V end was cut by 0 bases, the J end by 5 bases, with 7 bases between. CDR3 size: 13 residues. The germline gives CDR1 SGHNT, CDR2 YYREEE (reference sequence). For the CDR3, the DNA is TGTGCCAGCAGCTTGGCCGCGGGAGATACGCAGTATTTT. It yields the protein CASSLAAGDTQYF.

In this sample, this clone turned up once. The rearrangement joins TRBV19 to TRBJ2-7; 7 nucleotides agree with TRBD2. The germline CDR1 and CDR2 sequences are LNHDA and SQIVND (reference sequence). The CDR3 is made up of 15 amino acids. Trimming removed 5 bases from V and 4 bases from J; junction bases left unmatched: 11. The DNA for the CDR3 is TGTGCCAGTAGTGACTCTAGCGGAGTAACTTACGAGCAGTACTTC. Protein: CASSDSSGVTYEQYF. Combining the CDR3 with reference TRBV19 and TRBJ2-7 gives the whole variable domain DGGITQSPKYLFRKEGQNVTLSCEQNLNHDAMYWYRQDPGQGLRLIYYSQIVNDFQKGDIAEGYSVSREKKESFPLTVTSAQKNPTAFYLCASSDSSGVTYEQYFGPGTRLTVT.

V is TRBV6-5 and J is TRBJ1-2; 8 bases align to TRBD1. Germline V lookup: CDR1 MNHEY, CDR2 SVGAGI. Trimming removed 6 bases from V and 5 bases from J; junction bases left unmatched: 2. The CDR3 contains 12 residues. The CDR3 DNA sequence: TGTGCCAGCAGCCGACAGGGGTATGGCTACACCTTC. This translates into CASSRQGYGYTF.

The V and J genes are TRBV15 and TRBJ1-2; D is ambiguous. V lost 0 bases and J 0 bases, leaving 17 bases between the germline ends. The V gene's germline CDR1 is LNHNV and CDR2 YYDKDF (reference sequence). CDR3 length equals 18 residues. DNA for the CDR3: TGTGCCACCAGCAGAGAGGTAGAGGCAGCCCGCCCTAACTATGGCTACACCTTC. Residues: CATSREVEAARPNYGYTF.

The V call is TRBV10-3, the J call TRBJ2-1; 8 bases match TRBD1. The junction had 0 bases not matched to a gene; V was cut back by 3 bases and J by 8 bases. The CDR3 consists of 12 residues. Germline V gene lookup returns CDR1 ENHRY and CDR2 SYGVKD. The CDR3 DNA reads TGTGCCATCAGTGACAGGGGGCATGAGCAGTTCTTC. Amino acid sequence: CAISDRGHEQFF.

DNA for the CDR3: TGCGCCAGCAGCCTTACCTCCAGGACTAGCGGACGGTCCTACAATGAGCAGTTCTTC. Translation: CASSLTSRTSGRSYNEQFF. V usage is TRBV4-1 and J usage is TRBJ2-1, with 10 bases matching TRBD2. The ends lost 4 bases at V and 1 base at J; junction bases unmatched: 13. This CDR3 contains 19 residues. The germline CDR1 and CDR2 sequences are MGHRA and YSYEKL.